This is a list of T cell receptor beta chains from one sample in a study of somatic mutations in cytotoxic T cells in rheumatoid arthritis. The repertoire was sequenced with immunoSEQ multiplex PCR; TCRdb's copy has only in-frame clones and lacks some. Altogether around 19,000 clones are present, around 80% being singletons, with the ten largest covering roughly 27%. The sequenced sample was CD8+ T cells sorted from blood. Receptors originate from an adult with rheumatoid arthritis. Each CDR3 is given with its conserved first and last residue. D genes are given only for firm matches. Only some rows state a clone size, as once, few, many or a class for expanded clones.

>TRBJ2-3|.|TRBV11-3|.
TGTGCCAGCAGAGGCGGGATTGGAGATACGCAGTATTTT
CASRGGIGDTQYF
>TRBJ2-3|.|TRBV27|.
TGTGCCAGCAGTTTATCGGTCACCACAGATACGCAGTATTTT
CASSLSVTTDTQYF
>TRBJ2-1|.|TRBV6-1|TRBD2
TGTGCCGCCCGACTAGCGGGGGCCTTCATTGAGCAGTTCTTC
CAARLAGAFIEQFF
>TRBJ2-7|.|TRBV5-8|TRBD2
TGTGCCAGCAGCCGAGGGGCTAGCGGACCCTACGAGCAGTACTTC
CASSRGASGPYEQYF
>TRBJ2-3|.|TRBV7-6|.
TGTGCCAGCAGCCCCCCTGGAGCGAGTGACGATACGCAGTATTTT
CASSPPGASDDTQYF
>TRBJ2-2|.|TRBV27|.
TGTGCCAGCGGAGCCACCGGGGAGCTGTTTTTT
CASGATGELFF
>TRBJ2-7|.|TRBV7-2|.
TGTGCCAGCAGTTGGGGGGGCGGGGGTACCTACGAGCAGTACTTC
CASSWGGGGTYEQYF
>TRBJ2-7|few|TRBV7-2|TRBD2
TGTGCCAGCAGCTTATGGACTAGTCCGATCTACGAGCAGTACTTC
CASSLWTSPIYEQYF
>TRBJ2-3|few|TRBV9|.
TGTGCCAGCAGCGTAGGAAGCGCAAATACGCAGTATTTT
CASSVGSANTQYF
>TRBJ2-5|.|TRBV14|.
TGTGCCAGCAGCCAGTTGGAGACCCAGTACTTC
CASSQLETQYF
>TRBJ2-5|.|TRBV28|.
TGTGCCAGCAGCCCCCGGGACCAGGGAGAGCAGTACTTC
CASSPRDQGEQYF
>TRBJ2-7|once|TRBV19|.
TGTGCCAGTAGTACCACCCCGGCCACCTACGAGCAGTACTTC
CASSTTPATYEQYF
>TRBJ2-1|.|TRBV30|.
TGTGTGGGTCATAGCTCCTACAATGAGCAGTTCTTC
CVGHSSYNEQFF
>TRBJ2-1|.|TRBV27|.
TGTGCCAGCAGTCCACGAAGGGGAACACTGTTCTTC
CASSPRRGTLFF
>TRBJ1-2|.|TRBV7-9|.
TGTGCCAGCAGCTCCTCCGGGGGAAAGGGAGACTATGGCTACACCTTC
CASSSSGGKGDYGYTF
>TRBJ1-2|.|TRBV29-1|.
TGCAGCGCCCAAACCGGACGGAAAGAATATGGCTACACCTTC
CSAQTGRKEYGYTF
>TRBJ2-7|.|TRBV30|TRBD1
TGTGCCTGGACGGGACAGGGTCGCGAGCAGTACTTC
CAWTGQGREQYF
>TRBJ1-5|.|TRBV4-1|.
TGCGCCAGCAGCCGCCAAGAAGAGAGCAATCAGCCCCAGCATTTT
CASSRQEESNQPQHF
>TRBJ2-7|.|TRBV13|TRBD2
TGTGCCAGCAGCCGGACGGGGGGGGAGTCCTCCTACGAGCAGTACTTC
CASSRTGGESSYEQYF
>TRBJ1-1|.|TRBV19|.
TGTGCCAGTAGTATGGGACTCAGGGCACAGAACACTGAAGCTTTCTTT
CASSMGLRAQNTEAFF
>TRBJ2-7|.|TRBV19|TRBD2
TGTGCCAGTAGTATAGCGGGAGGGCCGAACGAGCAGTACTTC
CASSIAGGPNEQYF
>TRBJ2-7|.|TRBV19|TRBD2
TGTGCCAGTAGTATAGACGGGGGGTATGGCGAGCAGTACTTC
CASSIDGGYGEQYF
>TRBJ1-2|once|TRBV5-6|TRBD1
TGTGCCAGCAGCTTGACAGGGGGCGCGGGAGGCTACACCTTC
CASSLTGGAGGYTF
>TRBJ2-1|.|TRBV19|.
TGTGCCAGTACTGGGGTTGGGCACTCCTACAATGAGCAGTTCTTC
CASTGVGHSYNEQFF
>TRBJ1-2|few|TRBV30|.
TGTGCCTGCCCAGGACAGTACTATGGCTACACCTTC
CACPGQYYGYTF
>TRBJ2-1|.|TRBV11-2|TRBD2
TGTGCCAGCAGCGTGGAAGCGGGAGGACCCAATGAGCAGTTCTTC
CASSVEAGGPNEQFF
>TRBJ1-4|.|TRBV2|.
TGTGCCAGCAGTGCTTCTAGTTCAACTAATGAAAAACTGTTTTTT
CASSASSSTNEKLFF
>TRBJ1-1|.|TRBV7-9|.
TGTGCCAGCAGCTCAAACCCGGGACTCACCGAGAACACTGAAGCTTTCTTT
CASSSNPGLTENTEAFF
>TRBJ2-1|.|TRBV7-2|.
TGTGCCAGCAGCTTACGGGTGGATGAGCAGTTCTTC
CASSLRVDEQFF
>TRBJ2-3|.|TRBV27|TRBD1
TGTGCCAGCAGTACAGGGGGACTGAGCACAGATACGCAGTATTTT
CASSTGGLSTDTQYF
>TRBJ1-1|.|TRBV18|.
TGTGCCAGCTCCCCGACCGAGCTGATTTTGAACACTGAAGCTTTCTTT
CASSPTELILNTEAFF
>TRBJ1-5|.|TRBV30|.
TGTGCCTGGACCCTTGGATCAAACCAGCCCCAGCATTTT
CAWTLGSNQPQHF
>TRBJ2-1|.|TRBV7-6|TRBD2
TGTGCCAGCAGCCCGCCTAGCGGGAGTCGGGGGCAGTTCTTC
CASSPPSGSRGQFF
>TRBJ1-1|.|TRBV27|.
TGTGCCAGCAGTTTAATAGGACAGACCGAAGCTTTCTTT
CASSLIGQTEAFF
>TRBJ2-7|.|TRBV6-6|.
TGTGCCAGCAGTTTAACAAGTTACCCCTACGAGCAGTACTTC
CASSLTSYPYEQYF
>TRBJ2-7|.|TRBV28|TRBD2
TGTGCCAGCAGTTTCGTCGCGGGGGGTGTCTACGAGCAGTACTTC
CASSFVAGGVYEQYF
>TRBJ2-2|.|TRBV11-2|TRBD2
TGTGCCAGCACACCGCAGGAGGCGGGGGACACCGGGGAGCTGTTTTTT
CASTPQEAGDTGELFF
>TRBJ2-3|.|TRBV12-5|.
TGTGCTAGTGGGGGGGAATTAGATACGCAGTATTTT
CASGGELDTQYF
>TRBJ1-5|once|TRBV27|.
TGTGCCAGCAGCAATCGGGGGGTGAATCAGCCCCAGCATTTT
CASSNRGVNQPQHF
>TRBJ1-6|few|TRBV9|.
TGTGCCAGCAGCGTGGGAGTTTCACCCCTCCACTTT
CASSVGVSPLHF
>TRBJ2-7|.|TRBV28|TRBD1
TGTGCCAGCAGACGGACAGGTTACGAGCAGTACTTC
CASRRTGYEQYF
>TRBJ1-4|.|TRBV9|.
TGTGCCAGCAGCTCCCCAGGAGTCGGTGAAAAACTGTTTTTT
CASSSPGVGEKLFF
>TRBJ2-1|.|TRBV9|.
TGTGCCAGCAGCGTGGGGCGGGGCGAGTATGAGCAGTTCTTC
CASSVGRGEYEQFF
>TRBJ2-1|few|TRBV5-4|.
TGTGCCAGCAGCTTCTTAGACAATGAGCAGTTCTTC
CASSFLDNEQFF
>TRBJ1-1|.|TRBV5-5|.
TGTGCCAGCAACCCGGACAGCGCCACTGAAGCTTTCTTT
CASNPDSATEAFF
>TRBJ2-7|.|TRBV4-2|.
TGTGCCAGCAGCCAGGGCAGGGGATCCTACGAGCAGTACTTC
CASSQGRGSYEQYF